A selection of T cell receptor beta chains follows, all from one sample in a study of cytomegalovirus exposure and HLA in healthy donors. Sequenced by immunoSEQ multiplex PCR; TCRdb stores in-frame clones only, minus some. The sample carries over 40,000 clones, over 60% recorded once. Sequencing used PBMCs. These receptors came from a middle-aged woman in good health and CMV-seropositive. Each CDR3 is given with its conserved first and last residue. Each record gives: J gene, D gene, V gene, clone size, CDR3 DNA, CDR3 protein. D genes are given only for firm matches. Clone size, where shown, is once, few, many, or a class for clones that have expanded.

TRBJ1-1,.,TRBV13,.,TGTGCCAGCAGCCAAACCAGGGAGGGGTGGGCTTTCTTT,CASSQTREGWAFF
TRBJ1-1,.,TRBV30,.,TGTGCCTGGGTAGCCGCAGACAGAATGAACACTGAAGCTTTCTTT,CAWVAADRMNTEAFF
TRBJ1-1,.,TRBV10-2,.,TGCGCCAGCAGTGGGGCACAGGGCATCACTGAAGCTTTCTTT,CASSGAQGITEAFF
TRBJ1-4,.,TRBV15,few,TGTGCCACCAGCAGAGGGGACTTTTCCGGAGGAAAACTGTTTTTT,CATSRGDFSGGKLFF
TRBJ1-2,.,TRBV27,.,TGTGCCAGCACAAGCGCGCTCACTAACTATGGCTACACCTTC,CASTSALTNYGYTF
TRBJ2-5,TRBD2,TRBV11-2,.,TGTGCCAGCAGCCCCACCCGACTAGCGGGGGGCCCGGAGGAGTACTTC,CASSPTRLAGGPEEYF
TRBJ1-2,.,TRBV5-6,.,TGTGCCAGCAGCTTGGATTTAGCGGGGGAATATGGCTACACCTTC,CASSLDLAGEYGYTF
TRBJ2-4,TRBD1,TRBV5-6,.,TGTGCCAGCAACCAGGGGGCTGGGAACATTCAGTACTTC,CASNQGAGNIQYF
TRBJ2-7,TRBD1,TRBV4-1,.,TGCGCCAGCAGCCAAGTAGAGCTGGACAGGGTCTACGAGCAGTACTTC,CASSQVELDRVYEQYF
TRBJ1-6,.,TRBV4-1,.,TGCGCCAGCAGCCAAGAGGGTGGGGGGAGCTCCTATAATTCACCCCTCCACTTT,CASSQEGGGSSYNSPLHF
TRBJ2-5,.,TRBV4-1,.,TGCGCCAGCAGGGATTCTGGGGGGGCCTCTGAGACCCAGTACTTC,CASRDSGGASETQYF
TRBJ1-5,.,TRBV7-8,.,TGTGCCAGCAGCTTAGCGGAGGCAGGCAATCAGCCCCAGCATTTT,CASSLAEAGNQPQHF
TRBJ2-7,TRBD1,TRBV5-4,.,TGTGCCAGCAGCTTGGGTGCGGACAGGGACAGGGAGCAGTACTTC,CASSLGADRDREQYF
TRBJ1-5,TRBD1,TRBV5-1,.,TGCGCCAGCAGCTTGGGGGACAGGGGAGATCAGCCCCAGCATTTT,CASSLGDRGDQPQHF
TRBJ2-2,.,TRBV21-1,.,TGTGCCAGCACCCCAGGGGTGACCGGGGAGCTGTTTTTT,CASTPGVTGELFF
TRBJ2-1,.,TRBV9,.,TGTGCCAGCAGCGTATCCAGCAATGAGCAGTTCTTC,CASSVSSNEQFF
TRBJ2-1,TRBD1,TRBV10-3,once,TGTGCCATCAGTGTGGACAGGGGGTTGAATGAGCAGTTCTTC,CAISVDRGLNEQFF
TRBJ2-6,TRBD1,TRBV2,.,TGTGCCAGCAGTACCGGGACAGGGCTTACTGGGGCCAACGTCCTGACTTTC,CASSTGTGLTGANVLTF
TRBJ1-6,TRBD1,TRBV4-1,.,TGCGCCAGCAGCCCCGACAGGGGAAATTCACCCCTCCACTTT,CASSPDRGNSPLHF
TRBJ1-5,.,TRBV7-8,once,TGTGCCAGCAGCGGGGGGGATCTCATGGAGCCCCAGCATTTT,CASSGGDLMEPQHF
TRBJ1-5,TRBD1,TRBV7-2,.,TGTGCCAGCAGTTCGGACAGGGGGGATCAGCCCCAGCATTTT,CASSSDRGDQPQHF
TRBJ1-6,TRBD1,TRBV27,few,TGTGCCAGCAGTTTAGACAGGGCTAATTCACCCCTCCACTTT,CASSLDRANSPLHF
TRBJ2-5,.,TRBV20-1,.,TGCAGCCCAGGGGTGGGGGAGACCCAGTACTTC,CSPGVGETQYF
TRBJ1-2,TRBD1,TRBV4-1,.,TGCGCCAGCAGCTCTACTGAGGGGGCGGTTTCGGGCTACACCTTC,CASSSTEGAVSGYTF
TRBJ2-7,TRBD1,TRBV5-1,.,TGCGCCAGCAGCCAGGACAGGGTGCGGCAGTCCTACGAGCAGTACTTC,CASSQDRVRQSYEQYF
TRBJ2-5,.,TRBV6-6,.,TGTGCCAGCAGCTCCCCTCAGCGCCAAGAGACCCAGTACTTC,CASSSPQRQETQYF
TRBJ2-2,.,TRBV7-9,.,TGTGCCAGCCGTGGGGGGTTGAGCACCGGGGAGCTGTTTTTT,CASRGGLSTGELFF
TRBJ2-7,TRBD1,TRBV28,few,TGTGCCAGCAGTCGGACAGGAGCCAAGGATTACGAGCAGTACTTC,CASSRTGAKDYEQYF
TRBJ1-2,.,TRBV30,few,TGTGCCTGGAGTGTTGGAGCGAGCTATGGCTACACCTTC,CAWSVGASYGYTF
TRBJ2-5,.,TRBV5-1,.,TGCGCCAGCAGCTCTCAAGAGACCCAGTACTTC,CASSSQETQYF
TRBJ1-2,TRBD1,TRBV6-5,.,TGTGCCAGCAGTTACTCGAGGACAGGGGGCTCTCACACCTTC,CASSYSRTGGSHTF
TRBJ1-2,.,TRBV6-1,.,TGTGCCAGCATGCGATCGGGGGGCGACTATGGCTACACCTTC,CASMRSGGDYGYTF
TRBJ2-7,.,TRBV15,.,TGTGCCACCAGCTCACAGGTTTCCTACGAGCAGTACTTC,CATSSQVSYEQYF
TRBJ1-4,TRBD1,TRBV4-3,.,TGCGCCAGCAGCCGGGACAGGGGGCGCGGGGCTAATGAAAAACTGTTTTTT,CASSRDRGRGANEKLFF
TRBJ1-5,.,TRBV5-4,.,TGTGCCAGCAGCTTGGACCCCGTCGGGGATCAGCCCCAGCATTTT,CASSLDPVGDQPQHF
TRBJ2-7,.,TRBV30,.,TGTGCCTGGAGTCAGGGGGGCAGAGGGGAGATCTACGAGCAGTACTTC,CAWSQGGRGEIYEQYF
TRBJ2-7,TRBD1,TRBV28,.,TGTGCCAGCAGTCTCTCCGGGACAGGGACCTACGAGCAGTACTTC,CASSLSGTGTYEQYF
TRBJ1-1,.,TRBV28,once,TGTGCCATTAGGGGCTTCACTGAAGCTTTCTTT,CAIRGFTEAFF
TRBJ2-2,.,TRBV11-2,once,TGTGCCAGCAGCTTAGCGGGGACCGGGGAGCTGTTTTTT,CASSLAGTGELFF
TRBJ1-1,.,TRBV5-6,.,TGTGCCAGCAGCACCCCGGGAGCGAGACCTGAAGCTTTCTTT,CASSTPGARPEAFF
TRBJ1-4,.,TRBV19,.,TGTGCCAGTAGTCCAGGGTATAATGAAAAACTGTTTTTT,CASSPGYNEKLFF
TRBJ1-2,.,TRBV9,few,TGTGCCAGCAGCCCTGCCCAGGGGAACTATGGCTACACCTTC,CASSPAQGNYGYTF
TRBJ1-4,.,TRBV5-6,few,TGTGCCAGCAGCCCCGGAGCTTTTAATGAAAAACTGTTTTTT,CASSPGAFNEKLFF
TRBJ2-5,.,TRBV7-6,.,TGTGCCAGCAGCTCCTCCCATGGGGCGGAGACCCAGTACTTC,CASSSSHGAETQYF
TRBJ2-5,.,TRBV18,few,TGTGCCAGCCCCCGAGCGCTCCCCAGGACCCAGTACTTC,CASPRALPRTQYF
TRBJ2-3,.,TRBV28,.,TGTGCCAGCAACCCAGAAGGGGGCACAGATACGCAGTATTTT,CASNPEGGTDTQYF
TRBJ1-4,.,TRBV6-6,few,TGTGCCAGCAATAACAACAGGGTCTGGGGTGAAAAACTGTTTTTT,CASNNNRVWGEKLFF
TRBJ2-2,.,TRBV29-1,.,TGCAGCGGGAACAGGGCTAACACCGGGGAGCTGTTTTTT,CSGNRANTGELFF
TRBJ1-1,.,TRBV6-6,.,TGTGCCAGCAGCCCCCGCGGGGGGCAAAATACTGAAGCTTTCTTT,CASSPRGGQNTEAFF
TRBJ2-1,TRBD2,TRBV2,.,TGTGCCAGCAGTAAAGCCGGGACTAGCGTCGGAGATGAGCAGTTCTTC,CASSKAGTSVGDEQFF
TRBJ1-3,TRBD1,TRBV4-1,.,TGCGCCAGCAGTAAGACAGGGGACCTCTTCGGTGGAAACACCATATATTTT,CASSKTGDLFGGNTIYF
TRBJ2-3,TRBD2,TRBV6-4,.,TGTGCCAGCAGTGAACTAGCGGGGGTGGTAGATACGCAGTATTTT,CASSELAGVVDTQYF
TRBJ2-5,TRBD1,TRBV29-1,.,TGCAGCGTAGCAGGGGGCGTGAGGGAGACCCAGTACTTC,CSVAGGVRETQYF
TRBJ1-1,.,TRBV6-5,.,TGTGCCAGCCGTCACAGGGAAGGCACTGAAGCTTTCTTT,CASRHREGTEAFF